This TCR beta chain was found in a study of T-cell reconstitution after alpha-beta-depleted transplantation in children. Remarks on this clonotype: What it binds is unknown.

Study conclusions and caveats: Roughly two months post-transplant, alpha-beta T cells reportedly originated from several hundred graft clones that had expanded. Diversity of TCRbeta at day 60 was high in some patients, arising from surviving recipient T cells and thymic progenitors. T-cell counts and diversity at one year post-transplant came mainly from newly produced T cells.

Using unique molecular identifiers, the investigators prepared the TCRbeta library. TCRdb reprocessed the PCR reads with MiXCR, giving one entry per CDR3 protein. The sample shows around 190,000 distinct CDR3 sequences, 5.5% to 7% of them seen only once. CDR3 size: 18 residues. Germline loops: CDR1 SGHAT, CDR2 FQNNGV. Trimming left V 5 bases short and J 0 bases short, with 20 bases between. This clonotype was obtained from a boy under 10 years old with acute lymphoblastic leukemia, due to receive a stem cell transplant. The source material was PBMCs, sampled before TCRalphabeta/CD19-depleted stem cell transplant. V usage is TRBV11-2 and J usage is TRBJ1-5; D may be TRBD1 (5 bases). Here the CDR3 reads CASSAEGSTQYSNQPQHF. The CDR3 region has the DNA TGTGCCAGCAGCGCGGAGGGGTCGACTCAATATAGCAATCAGCCCCAGCATTTT. Using reference TRBV11-2 and TRBJ1-5 for the parts outside the CDR3, the full variable domain is EAGVAQSPRYKIIEKRQSVAFWCNPISGHATLYWYQQILGQGPKLLIQFQNNGVVDDSQLPKDRFSAERLKGVDSTLKIQPAKLEDSAVYLCASSAEGSTQYSNQPQHFGDGTRLSIL.